These 26 T cell receptor beta chains originate from one sample sequenced in a study of cytomegalovirus exposure and HLA in healthy donors. PCR involved 60 Vbeta and 13 Jbeta primers. Here immunoSEQ multiplex PCR was the method, and the copy in TCRdb shows in-frame clones only, minus some. The sample has 210,000 or so clones, 70% to 80% seen once. The specimen was PBMCs. Every receptor here comes from a woman aged 60-75 years in good health and CMV-seropositive.

The chain uses TRBV2 and TRBJ1-2; maybe TRBD1 (5 bases). CDR1 SNHLY and CDR2 FYNNEI come from the germline V gene. Between the trimmed V and J ends, which lost 7 bases and 4 bases, there was a span of 13 bases. The CDR3 loop spans 13 amino acids. CDR3 DNA: TGTGCCAGCAAACTAACAGGAATCTATGGCTACACCTTC. This gives the protein CASKLTGIYGYTF.

The V call is TRBV7-2, the J call TRBJ2-4; D call uncertain. Trimming took 2 bases from V and 1 from J, leaving 6 bases between them. The CDR3 is made up of 14 amino acids. Germline V gene sequence: CDR1 SGHTA, CDR2 FQGNSA. CDR3 in DNA: TGTGCCAGCAGCTTAATTCGGGCCAAAAACATTCAGTACTTC. Its protein is CASSLIRAKNIQYF.

The chain is built from TRBV5-1 and TRBJ2-2; 13 bases map to TRBD2. This CDR3 region has 17 residues. With V trimmed by 5 bases and J by 7 bases, 11 bases remained unmatched. Germline assignment: CDR1 SGHRS and CDR2 YFSETQ. Here the CDR3 DNA reads TGCGCCAGCAGGGAGACTAGCGGGAGGCCCTTCGGCGGGGAGCTGTTTTTT. Protein product: CASRETSGRPFGGELFF.

In DNA form, the CDR3 reads TGTGCCAGCAGTGACTACTACGGGACAGAGGCTTTCTTT. Amino acids: CASSDYYGTEAFF. The rearrangement uses TRBV6-4 and TRBJ1-1; 7 bases map to TRBD1. Germline V gives CDR1 MRHNA, CDR2 SNTAGT. Trimming removed 1 base from V and 11 bases from J; junction bases left unmatched: 7. This CDR3 has 13 residues.

The V and J genes are TRBV7-6 and TRBJ2-2; tentatively, D is TRBD1 (6 bases). The V end was cut by 5 bases, the J end by 3 bases, with 13 bases between. The germline V gene encodes CDR1 SGHVS and CDR2 FNYEAQ. This CDR3 comprises 15 residues. The CDR3 region is CASSLRQVDTGELFF. CDR3 bases: TGTGCCAGCAGCCTCCGACAGGTTGACACCGGGGAGCTGTTTTTT. Drawing the rest from reference TRBV7-6 and TRBJ2-2, the complete variable domain is GAGVSQSPRYKVTKRGQDVALRCDPISGHVSLYWYRQALGQGPEFLTYFNYEAQQDKSGLPNDRFSAERPEGSISTLTIQRTEQRDSAMYRCASSLRQVDTGELFFGEGSRLTVL.

The chain couples TRBV4-2 to TRBJ1-1; D is possibly TRBD1 (5 bases). Between the trimmed V and J ends, which lost 2 bases and 4 bases, there was a span of 17 bases. The CDR3 has 16 residues. Germline CDR1 is LGHNA and CDR2 is YNFKEQ. CDR3 in DNA: TGTGCCAGCAGCCAACGCATGGTAGGGGTGGGCACTGAAGCTTTCTTT. Translating gives CASSQRMVGVGTEAFF.

This clone was counted only a few times. The chain uses TRBV29-1 and TRBJ2-5; D is undetermined. Trimming stripped 2 bases from V and 9 bases from J, with 13 bases between. The germline V gene encodes CDR1 SQVTM and CDR2 ANQGSEA. The CDR3 extends over 12 amino acids. The CDR3 DNA sequence: TGCAGCGTTGAATATGGCAGCGAGGCCCAGTACTTC. Translated: CSVEYGSEAQYF.

This clone was observed a few times. The rearrangement links TRBV4-3 to TRBJ2-3; 12 bases map to TRBD2. Trimming took 4 bases from V and 2 from J; bases not matched to a gene: 4. Germline assignment: CDR1 LGHNA and CDR2 YSLEER. The CDR3 runs to 16 residues. The CDR3 region has the DNA TGCGCCAGCAGCCGCCTAGCGGGGGGGCCCACAGATACGCAGTATTTT. Translation gives CASSRLAGGPTDTQYF.

This chain joins TRBV4-1 and TRBJ1-4; 8 bases map to TRBD1. V shed 2 bases, J shed 7 bases, and the junction held 9 bases outside the gene matches. CDR3 size: 16 residues. Per the germline V gene, CDR1 is MGHRA and CDR2 is YSYEKL. The CDR3 protein is CASSQPDRGGSEKLFF. Here the CDR3 DNA reads TGCGCCAGCAGCCAACCTGACAGGGGAGGAAGTGAAAAACTGTTTTTT.

This clone was detected only a few times. The genes are TRBV19 and TRBJ1-5; TRBD1 might be the D (6 bases). The CDR3 spans 14 residues. Germline V lookup: CDR1 LNHDA, CDR2 SQIVND (reference sequence). Trimming left V 8 bases short and J 5 bases short, with 16 bases between. The CDR3 DNA reads as TGTGCCAGTTCTTACCGCAGGGGAGATCAGCCCCAGCATTTT. Translating gives CASSYRRGDQPQHF.

The chain uses TRBV27 and TRBJ1-1; possible D gene TRBD1, 5 bases. The germline V gene encodes CDR1 MNHEY and CDR2 SMNVEV (reference sequence). The CDR3 spans 15 residues. V lost 5 bases, J lost 6 bases, and 19 bases lay in between. The CDR3 bases are TGTGCCAGCAGTCCCCGGACATTAAGGGGCCCTGAAGCTTTCTTT. It translates to CASSPRTLRGPEAFF.

The chain carries TRBV30 and TRBJ1-2; maybe TRBD1 (5 bases). Germline CDR1 reads GTSNPN; CDR2 reads SVGIG (reference sequence). Deletions cut 3 bases from V and 0 bases from J, with 14 bases between. The CDR3 runs 15 residues. CDR3 protein: CAWRPAGLTNYGYTF. The CDR3 region has the DNA TGTGCCTGGAGGCCGGCAGGGCTTACTAACTATGGCTACACCTTC. Full variable domain (outside the CDR3, taken from reference TRBV30 and TRBJ1-2): SQTIHQWPATLVQPVGSPLSLECTVEGTSNPNLYWYRQAAGRGLQLLFYSVGIGQISSEVPQNLSASRPQDRQFILSSKKLLLSDSGFYLCAWRPAGLTNYGYTFGSGTRLTVV.

The V call is TRBV6-1, the J call TRBJ2-5, with TRBD1 identical over 8 bases. With 4 bases clipped from V and 4 bases from J, the junction kept 2 bases outside the gene matches. The length of the CDR3 is 13 residues. The germline gives CDR1 MNHNS, CDR2 SASEGT. DNA for the CDR3: TGTGCCAGCAGTGGACAGGGGACAGAGACCCAGTACTTC. As protein: CASSGQGTETQYF.

The chain links TRBV29-1 to TRBJ2-2; 12 bases align to TRBD1. Losses at the gene ends were 6 bases for V and 6 bases for J; bases not matched to a gene: 8. Germline-derived CDR1 and CDR2 are SQVTM and ANQGSEA. The CDR3 runs 15 residues. In nucleotides, the CDR3 is TGCAGCGTCCGGGACAGGGGGCGACGTGCCGGGGAGCTGTTTTTT. Translation gives CSVRDRGRRAGELFF.

V and J are TRBV28 and TRBJ2-2, with D possibly being TRBD1 (6 bases). Per germline, CDR1 MDHEN and CDR2 SYDVKM. The V end was cut by 8 bases, the J end by 6 bases, with 13 bases between. This CDR3 region has 13 residues. This CDR3 is CASVRGESGELFF. DNA of the CDR3: TGTGCCAGCGTCAGGGGAGAATCCGGGGAGCTGTTTTTT.

This chain uses TRBV5-1 with TRBJ1-1; D is undetermined. Looked up from germline, CDR1 is SGHRS and CDR2 is YFSETQ. Trimming took 0 bases from V and 7 from J, leaving 13 bases between them. The CDR3 totals 14 residues. The DNA of the CDR3 is TGCGCCAGCAGCTTGGCCCTGCAGAATAATGAAGCTTTCTTT. It yields the protein CASSLALQNNEAFF.

The J gene is TRBJ2-7, the V gene TRBV28; 9 positions match TRBD1. Per the germline V gene, CDR1 is MDHEN and CDR2 is SYDVKM. This CDR3 has 15 amino acids. V was pared by 4 bases and J by 4 bases, with 8 bases of the junction left unmatched. DNA for the CDR3: TGTGCCAGCAGTTACCCGGGACAGGGACGTTACGAGCAGTACTTC. Its protein product is CASSYPGQGRYEQYF.

The chain employs TRBV5-1 and TRBJ2-7; 8 positions match TRBD1. V shed 1 base, J shed 2 bases, and the junction held 8 bases outside the gene matches. CDR3 length: 16 amino acids. Germline CDR1 SGHRS, CDR2 YFSETQ. The CDR3 nucleotides read TGCGCCAGCAGCTTGACGACCGGGACAGGCACCTACGAGCAGTACTTC. Protein: CASSLTTGTGTYEQYF.

The rearrangement uses TRBV4-1 and TRBJ1-1; 9 nucleotides align to TRBD1. The CDR3 totals 13 residues. Germline lookup yields CDR1 MGHRA and CDR2 YSYEKL. J lost 6 bases, V lost 3 bases, and 2 bases had no gene match. The CDR3 DNA is TGCGCCAGCAGCCACGGGACAGGGCCTGAAGCTTTCTTT. Its protein is CASSHGTGPEAFF.

The rearrangement joins TRBV5-1 to TRBJ2-7; a possible D gene is TRBD2 (5 bases). The CDR3 length is 13 residues. V was pared by 6 bases and J by 8 bases, with 18 bases between. Germline loops: CDR1 SGHRS, CDR2 YFSETQ. The CDR3: CASKAVEGIKQYF. In nucleotides, the CDR3 is TGCGCCAGCAAAGCGGTAGAAGGCATCAAGCAGTACTTC.

The table lists this clone with a few counts. The rearrangement links TRBV30 to TRBJ2-5, with a possible D match to TRBD2 (6 bases). Germline V gives CDR1 GTSNPN, CDR2 SVGIG (reference sequence). The V end lost 0 bases, the J end lost 5 bases, and 13 bases lay between the germline ends. The CDR3 runs to 14 residues. The CDR3, as DNA: TGTGCCTGGAGTGTAGGAGGGGACGAGGAGACCCAGTACTTC. Protein: CAWSVGGDEETQYF.

CDR3 loop: CASGSSGGRQETQYF. Written as DNA, the CDR3 is TGTGCTAGTGGTAGTAGCGGGGGTAGACAAGAGACCCAGTACTTC. The V gene is TRBV12-5, the J gene TRBJ2-5, with 9 bases matching TRBD2. Per the germline V gene, CDR1 is LGHNT and CDR2 is FRNRAP. Trimming took 5 bases from V and 2 from J; bases not matched to a gene: 6. The CDR3 covers 15 residues.

This chain uses TRBV19 with TRBJ1-3, with TRBD1 matching over 7 bases. The CDR3 runs to 11 residues. Germline values: CDR1 LNHDA, CDR2 SQIVND (reference sequence). The trim removed 10 bases at V and 6 bases at J, leaving 3 bases unmatched. The CDR3 nucleotides are TGTGCCACTCAGGGGGTAAACACCATATATTTT. Its protein product is CATQGVNTIYF.

This clone was found once. V and J are TRBV25-1 and TRBJ1-4; 10 bases map to TRBD1. The CDR3 has 17 residues. V dropped 5 bases and J dropped 2; count of bases not matched to a gene: 8. Germline V gene data show CDR1 as MGHDK and CDR2 as SYGVNS. The CDR3 nucleotides read TGTGCCAGCAGTTCCCGGGACAGGGGCTCCACTAATGAAAAACTGTTTTTT. Its protein is CASSSRDRGSTNEKLFF.

The chain links TRBV9 to TRBJ1-3, with a possible D match to TRBD1 (5 bases). The CDR3 spans 14 residues. CDR1 is SGDLS and CDR2 is YYNGEE in the germline V gene. The germline V and J ends were trimmed by 5 bases and 1 base, with 10 bases remaining between them. The CDR3, as DNA: TGTGCCAGCAGGGCGGGGCCTTCTGGAAACACCATATATTTT. The encoded protein is CASRAGPSGNTIYF.

This chain connects TRBV5-4 to TRBJ1-2; D unresolved. V was shortened by 4 bases and J by 5 bases, with 15 bases between the two germline ends. The CDR3 covers 14 residues. Looked up from germline, CDR1 is SGHNT and CDR2 is YYREEE (reference sequence). CDR3 nucleotide sequence: TGTGCCAGCAGCCCGAGGGCCCTGTCGTATGGCTACACCTTC. It is translated as CASSPRALSYGYTF.